The 11 T cell receptor beta chains below come from one sample, sequenced in a study of cytomegalovirus exposure and HLA in healthy donors. Researchers ran the PCR with 60 Vbeta and 13 Jbeta primers. TCRdb's copy holds only in-frame clones and misses some; the assay was immunoSEQ multiplex PCR. Of around 140,000 clones listed, under 85% were seen once; the top ten hold under 5%. Source material: PBMCs. The receptor set was obtained from a male donor in good health and CMV-seropositive.

The chain employs TRBV5-8 and TRBJ1-2, with 9 bases fitting TRBD1. V dropped 2 bases and J dropped 8; count of bases not matched to a gene: 4. CDR1 is SGHTS and CDR2 is YDEGEE in the germline V gene. The CDR3 loop spans 13 amino acids. Here the CDR3 DNA reads TGTGCCAGCAGCTTCGGGACAGGGAACGGCTACACCTTC. Amino acids: CASSFGTGNGYTF.

This rearrangement joins TRBV5-1 to TRBJ2-2; perhaps TRBD1 as D (5 bases). V was cut by 0 bases and J by 4 bases, with 10 bases left in between. This CDR3 has 15 amino acids. CDR1 SGHRS and CDR2 YFSETQ come from the germline V gene. CDR3 region: CASSLGSTGTGELFF. In nucleotides, the CDR3 is TGCGCCAGCAGCTTGGGTAGTACAGGCACCGGGGAGCTGTTTTTT.

The chain carries TRBV25-1 and TRBJ2-7; 12 nucleotides match TRBD2. Germline CDR1 reads MGHDK; CDR2 reads SYGVNS. CDR3 length: 15 residues. With V trimmed by 3 bases and J by 7 bases, 7 bases remained unmatched. This CDR3 reads CASSDIRTSGNEQYF. The CDR3 region has the DNA TGTGCCAGCAGTGACATCAGGACTAGCGGGAATGAGCAGTACTTC.

This clone showed up just a few times. The chain uses TRBV6-1 and TRBJ2-7; TRBD1 matches at 8 bases. The V and J ends lost 8 bases and 4 bases, in that order; junction bases with no gene match: 10. Germline loops: CDR1 MNHNS, CDR2 SASEGT. The CDR3 length is 14 residues. The CDR3: CASLRTGSPYEQYF. CDR3 coding DNA: TGTGCCAGCCTAAGGACAGGGTCCCCATACGAGCAGTACTTC.

The CDR3 DNA reads as TGTGCCAGCAGAGGGGACTGGAATGAGCAGTTCTTC. This translates into CASRGDWNEQFF. This chain links TRBV4-2 with TRBJ2-1, with D perhaps matching TRBD2 (6 bases). V gave up 6 bases and J gave up 7 bases, with 10 bases separating them. Germline assignment: CDR1 LGHNA and CDR2 YNFKEQ. CDR3 length equals 12 residues.

This chain uses TRBV7-8 with TRBJ1-4, with D unclear. CDR3 length: 14 amino acids. Trimming took off 3 bases at V and 7 bases at J, with 12 bases between the two ends. CDR1 and CDR2 (germline): SGHVS, FQNEAQ. The CDR3, as DNA: TGTGCCAGCAGCTTGAGTGGTATCGGTGAAAAACTGTTTTTT. Translated, it gives CASSLSGIGEKLFF.

The rearrangement uses TRBV15 and TRBJ1-1, with 8 bases matching TRBD1. V was clipped by 0 bases and J by 6 bases; unmatched bases: 12. The CDR3 has 17 residues. Germline V gene sequence: CDR1 LNHNV, CDR2 YYDKDF (reference sequence). This CDR3 reads CATSRDGAGGLNAEAFF. The DNA for the CDR3 is TGTGCCACCAGCAGAGATGGAGCAGGGGGCTTAAACGCTGAAGCTTTCTTT.

The chain uses TRBV5-1 and TRBJ1-1; 7 positions match TRBD1. Germline V gene data show CDR1 as SGHRS and CDR2 as YFSETQ. CDR3 length: 13 amino acids. J lost 5 bases, V lost 1 base, and 2 bases had no gene match. The CDR3 DNA reads TGCGCCAGCAGCTTGTTCAGGGGGACTGAAGCTTTCTTT. It specifies CASSLFRGTEAFF.

This clone was seen more than once but under ten times. This rearrangement joins TRBV9 to TRBJ1-2, with D unclear. This CDR3 contains 14 residues. V lost 4 bases to trimming and J lost 0 bases, with 10 bases between them. Germline CDR1 and CDR2: SGDLS and YYNGEE. CDR3 in DNA: TGTGCCAGCAGCAAGACTCAAGCTAACTATGGCTACACCTTC. It codes for CASSKTQANYGYTF.

The chain employs TRBV6-6 and TRBJ1-5; 8 bases line up with TRBD1. The V gene end was trimmed by 7 bases and the J gene end by 1 base; junction bases not matched to a gene: 6. The germline gives CDR1 MNHNY, CDR2 SVGAGI (reference sequence). The CDR3 runs to 15 residues. This CDR3 reads CASTSTGESNQPQHF. The CDR3 DNA follows: TGTGCCAGCACCTCGACAGGGGAGAGCAATCAGCCCCAGCATTTT.

This chain joins TRBV2 and TRBJ2-5, with D perhaps TRBD2 (6 bases). Trimming left V 3 bases short and J 0 bases short, with 14 bases between. Germline lookup yields CDR1 SNHLY and CDR2 FYNNEI. The length of the CDR3 is 16 residues. The CDR3 DNA reads as TGTGCCAGCAGTGATGTAGCGGAGATATACCAAGAGACCCAGTACTTC. As protein: CASSDVAEIYQETQYF. Full variable domain (rest looked up from reference TRBV2 and TRBJ2-5): EPEVTQTPSHQVTQMGQEVILRCVPISNHLYFYWYRQILGQKVEFLVSFYNNEISEKSEIFDDQFSVERPDGSNFTLKIRSTKLEDSAMYFCASSDVAEIYQETQYFGPGTRLLVL.